Detailed here is one TCR beta chain. Antigen: not known. Assay: immunoSEQ multiplex PCR; the TCRdb copy retains only in-frame clones and omits some. The table has tens of thousands of clones, 80% to 85% seen once. These data are taken from a study of vaccination effects on CD4 cells after COVID-19. Study-level background: BNT162b2 vaccine or mRNA-1273 vaccine was given to participants in two doses.

Study conclusions and caveats: There were few convalescent patients in the study and no early post-infection timepoints.

Expansion of antigen-specific CD4+ T cells with viral peptide pools was carried out by the ViraFEST assay before sequencing. Following 10 days of culture, CD4+ T cells were isolated. In the cultures, half the medium was exchanged for IL-2 medium on days 3 and 7. The sequencing used CD4+ T cells from PBMCs cultured with HCoV-229E spike peptides, collected before COVID-19 vaccination. This TCR derives from a human donor who received a COVID-19 vaccine.

DNA of the CDR3: TGTGCCAGCAGCCCCCGACAAGGCCTAAACACCATATATTTT. Its translation is CASSPRQGLNTIYF. The chain couples TRBV3-1 (or the pseudogene TRBV3-2) to TRBJ1-3; D ambiguous. This CDR3 region has 14 residues. The V end lost 4 bases, the J end lost 6 bases, and 13 bases lay between the germline ends. The germline gives CDR1 LGHDT, CDR2 YNNKEL (reference sequence).